This T cell receptor beta chain was recorded in a study of tumour-infiltrating T cells in Burkitt lymphoma. Study-wide background: Productive clonality predicted overall and progression-free survival.

Assay used: immunoSEQ multiplex PCR; TCRdb lists only in-frame clones, some missing. The data hold fewer than 20,000 clones, with about 80% observed a single time. The CDR3 is 15 residues long. V was clipped by 4 bases and J by 3 bases, with 17 bases between them. In germline, CDR1 is SGHDT, CDR2 YYEEEE. The sequence came from a human donor with diffuse large B-cell lymphoma. This sequence joins TRBV5-6 and TRBJ2-7, with D perhaps matching TRBD1 or TRBD2 (5 bases each). The sequenced material came from tumor tissue. The CDR3 loop reads CASSAVGDENYEQYF. The CDR3 DNA reads TGTGCCAGCAGCGCCGTAGGGGACGAAAACTACGAGCAGTACTTC.